Detailed here is one T cell receptor beta chain. This specimen comes from a study of blood T cell repertoires in COVID-19. The CDR3 contains 16 residues. J lost 4 bases, V lost 2 bases, and 5 bases had no gene match. Per the germline V gene, CDR1 is KGHSY and CDR2 is FQNENV. The method was immunoSEQ multiplex PCR; TCRdb's version includes in-frame clones alone and lacks a portion of them. The sample has about 37,000 clones, 75% to 85% seen once. The sequence was collected from a woman aged 70-85 years with acute or convalescent COVID-19. Sequenced input: peripheral blood. The chain employs TRBV16 and TRBJ2-1, with 10 bases matching TRBD2. This CDR3 is CASSQPELAGYNEQFF. The CDR3 nucleotides are TGTGCCAGCAGCCAACCGGAACTAGCGGGGTACAATGAGCAGTTCTTC.